The subject of this entry is one TCR beta chain. The data derive from a study of blood T cell repertoires in COVID-19. The study drew participants aged roughly 18 to 95 years from around 24 US areas. Cohort assignment relied on participant-reported clinical history. Cohort 3 recovery required two negative PCRs, clearance, or symptom resolution. The CDR3 runs to 14 residues. J lost 6 bases, V lost 4 bases, and 8 bases had no gene match. The germline CDR1 and CDR2 sequences are SGHDT and YYEEEE. The data were produced by immunoSEQ multiplex PCR, yet TCRdb's version contains in-frame clones alone and is incomplete. The sample shows more than 200,000 clones, around nine tenths of them seen only once.

The sequencing sample was made of PBMCs or T cells enriched from blood (not recorded which). The sequence came from a woman aged 18-30 years who had recovered from COVID-19. This chain links TRBV5-6 with TRBJ2-5; 8 nucleotides line up with TRBD1. CDR3 residues: CASSGGQGGKTQYF. CDR3 in DNA: TGTGCCAGCAGCGGAGGACAGGGCGGGAAGACCCAGTACTTC.